The rows below give T cell receptor beta chains drawn from one sample of a study of blood T cell repertoires in COVID-19. The protocol was immunoSEQ multiplex PCR, while the TCRdb copy is restricted to in-frame clones and leaves out a portion. Of approximately 350,000 clones in the sample, 89% were seen once. The sequencing input was peripheral blood. These receptors were taken from a man aged 35-49 years with acute or convalescent COVID-19. Both conserved end residues are part of each CDR3. The D gene is left open where the match is weak. Part of the rows lack a size; the others show once, few, many or a class for expanded clones.

size: NA; V: TRBV28; J: TRBJ2-7; length: 16; D: NA; CDR3: CASSFPSRKYRDEQYF; DNA: TGTGCCAGCAGTTTTCCATCTCGGAAATATCGGGACGAGCAGTACTTC
size: NA; V: TRBV18; J: TRBJ2-2; length: 19; D: TRBD1; CDR3: CASSPTYRGLSPNTGELFF; DNA: TGTGCCAGCTCACCAACTTACAGGGGGCTTTCTCCTAACACCGGGGAGCTGTTTTTT
size: NA; V: TRBV2; J: TRBJ1-1; length: 14; D: NA; CDR3: CASRPVFRNTEAFF; DNA: TGTGCCAGCAGACCAGTGTTCCGGAACACTGAAGCTTTCTTT
size: NA; V: TRBV9; J: TRBJ2-5; length: 16; D: TRBD2; CDR3: CASNLGGVWTSGTQYF; DNA: TGTGCCAGCAACCTCGGGGGAGTGTGGACTAGCGGGACCCAGTACTTC
size: NA; V: TRBV6-6; J: TRBJ2-1; length: 14; D: NA; CDR3: CASSDSEKYNEQFF; DNA: TGTGCCAGCAGTGACAGCGAAAAGTACAATGAGCAGTTCTTC
size: NA; V: TRBV19; J: TRBJ1-1; length: 14; D: TRBD1; CDR3: CASSPGGWDTEAFF; DNA: TGTGCCAGTAGTCCAGGGGGCTGGGACACTGAAGCTTTCTTT
size: NA; V: TRBV6-5; J: TRBJ2-3; length: 14; D: TRBD2; CDR3: CASRYAGVPDTQYF; DNA: TGTGCCAGCAGATACGCGGGAGTACCAGATACGCAGTATTTT
size: NA; V: TRBV10-2; J: TRBJ1-3; length: 16; D: NA; CDR3: CASSESGGSFGNTIYF; DNA: TGCGCCAGCAGTGAGTCGGGAGGGTCCTTTGGGAACACCATATATTTT
size: NA; V: TRBV6-6; J: TRBJ1-2; length: 15; D: NA; CDR3: CASSYRGGTLDGYTF; DNA: TGTGCCAGCAGTTACAGGGGAGGGACCCTGGATGGCTACACCTTC
size: NA; V: TRBV7-3; J: TRBJ2-5; length: 15; D: TRBD1; CDR3: CASSVGTGVQETQYF; DNA: TGTGCCAGCAGCGTTGGGACAGGTGTACAAGAGACCCAGTACTTC
size: NA; V: TRBV30; J: TRBJ2-2; length: 13; D: NA; CDR3: CAWDVGAPGELFF; DNA: TGTGCCTGGGACGTCGGAGCACCCGGGGAGCTGTTTTTT
size: NA; V: TRBV7-9; J: TRBJ1-3; length: 14; D: NA; CDR3: CASSLEESGNTIYF; DNA: TGTGCCAGCAGCTTGGAGGAGAGTGGAAACACCATATATTTT
size: NA; V: TRBV5-1; J: TRBJ2-1; length: 17; D: TRBD2; CDR3: CASSSATSSGSYNEQFF; DNA: TGCGCCAGCAGCTCCGCTACCTCTAGCGGCTCCTACAATGAGCAGTTCTTC
size: NA; V: TRBV7-9; J: TRBJ2-1; length: 13; D: TRBD2; CDR3: CASMGGSSNEQFF; DNA: TGTGCCAGCATGGGAGGGAGCTCCAATGAGCAGTTCTTC
size: NA; V: TRBV2; J: TRBJ1-3; length: 18; D: NA; CDR3: CASSEPTGWVRTGNTIYF; DNA: TGTGCCAGCAGTGAACCTACCGGGTGGGTGAGAACTGGAAACACCATATATTTT
size: once; V: TRBV7-2; J: TRBJ1-2; length: 14; D: NA; CDR3: CASSIPGRGYGYTF; DNA: TGTGCCAGCAGCATCCCGGGGAGGGGCTATGGCTACACCTTC
size: NA; V: TRBV2; J: TRBJ1-6; length: 15; D: NA; CDR3: CASSVAGTLNSPLHF; DNA: TGTGCCAGCAGTGTCGCGGGGACTTTAAATTCACCCCTCCACTTT
size: NA; V: TRBV15; J: TRBJ1-6; length: 16; D: NA; CDR3: CATSREANHYNSPLHF; DNA: TGTGCCACCAGCAGAGAAGCAAACCACTATAATTCACCCCTCCACTTT
size: NA; V: TRBV19; J: TRBJ2-5; length: 15; D: TRBD2; CDR3: CASSIGNSGEETQYF; DNA: TGTGCCAGTAGTATAGGAAACAGCGGGGAGGAGACCCAGTACTTC
size: NA; V: TRBV3-1/TRBV3-2; J: TRBJ2-3; length: 16; D: NA; CDR3: CASSLTLIPGTDTQYF; DNA: TGTGCCAGCAGCTTAACTCTGATTCCCGGCACAGATACGCAGTATTTT
size: few; V: TRBV5-1; J: TRBJ2-3; length: 18; D: NA; CDR3: CASSSAVVSRVSRDTQYF; DNA: TGCGCCAGCAGTTCTGCGGTCGTTTCACGCGTCTCAAGGGATACGCAGTATTTT
size: NA; V: TRBV6-1; J: TRBJ2-5; length: 15; D: NA; CDR3: CASSEWFGGWETQYF; DNA: TGTGCCAGCAGTGAATGGTTTGGAGGGTGGGAGACCCAGTACTTC
size: NA; V: TRBV15; J: TRBJ2-7; length: 13; D: NA; CDR3: CATSRGIGYEQYF; DNA: TGTGCCACCTCTAGAGGGATCGGTTACGAGCAGTACTTC
size: NA; V: TRBV11-2; J: TRBJ1-1; length: 14; D: TRBD1; CDR3: CASSAADRWVEAFF; DNA: TGTGCCAGCAGCGCCGCGGACAGGTGGGTGGAAGCTTTCTTT
size: once; V: TRBV7-8; J: TRBJ1-6; length: 16; D: TRBD1; CDR3: CASSLGLGTGGSPLHF; DNA: TGTGCCAGCAGCTTAGGACTTGGGACAGGGGGCTCACCCCTCCACTTT
size: NA; V: TRBV9; J: TRBJ2-7; length: 14; D: NA; CDR3: CASSGSETYYEQYF; DNA: TGTGCCAGCAGCGGCAGCGAGACCTACTACGAGCAGTACTTC
size: NA; V: TRBV7-8; J: TRBJ1-3; length: 17; D: NA; CDR3: CASSLATQPFSGNTIYF; DNA: TGTGCCAGCAGCTTAGCTACACAGCCGTTCTCTGGAAACACCATATATTTT
size: NA; V: TRBV19; J: TRBJ1-1; length: 11; D: NA; CDR3: CASSIAAEAFF; DNA: TGTGCCAGTAGCATCGCAGCTGAAGCTTTCTTT
size: few; V: TRBV10-3; J: TRBJ2-7; length: 15; D: NA; CDR3: CAISDPGRVAYEQYF; DNA: TGTGCCATCAGTGACCCTGGCAGGGTAGCTTACGAGCAGTACTTC
size: NA; V: TRBV6-2/TRBV6-3; J: TRBJ2-7; length: 17; D: TRBD2; CDR3: CASSYPRLAAQSYEQYF; DNA: TGTGCCAGCAGTTACCCAAGACTAGCGGCCCAGTCCTACGAGCAGTACTTC
size: NA; V: TRBV3-1/TRBV3-2; J: TRBJ2-7; length: 16; D: TRBD1; CDR3: CASSQRPGTGTLEQYF; DNA: TGTGCCAGCAGCCAGCGTCCCGGGACAGGGACCCTCGAGCAGTACTTC
size: few; V: TRBV25-1; J: TRBJ1-1; length: 10; D: NA; CDR3: CASKGFEAFF; DNA: TGTGCCAGCAAGGGGTTTGAAGCTTTCTTT
size: NA; V: TRBV4-1; J: TRBJ1-3; length: 17; D: NA; CDR3: CASSQVGRRDSGNTIYF; DNA: TGCGCCAGCAGCCAAGTAGGTCGACGGGACTCTGGAAACACCATATATTTT
size: NA; V: TRBV28; J: TRBJ1-1; length: 14; D: NA; CDR3: CASSLTLWATEAFF; DNA: TGTGCCAGCAGCCTTACACTCTGGGCCACTGAAGCTTTCTTT
size: NA; V: TRBV6-4; J: TRBJ1-2; length: 15; D: NA; CDR3: CASSDSLRGGRGYTF; DNA: TGTGCCAGCAGTGACTCCCTGCGGGGGGGCCGTGGCTACACCTTC
size: NA; V: TRBV6-5; J: TRBJ1-1; length: 13; D: NA; CDR3: CASSLAKNTEAFF; DNA: TGTGCCAGCAGCCTAGCTAAGAACACTGAAGCTTTCTTT
size: NA; V: TRBV27; J: TRBJ1-6; length: 14; D: NA; CDR3: CASSVRGHNSPLHF; DNA: TGTGCCAGCAGTGTCAGGGGCCATAATTCACCCCTCCACTTT
size: NA; V: TRBV7-3; J: TRBJ2-2; length: 16; D: TRBD1; CDR3: CASSLRDRGYTGELFF; DNA: TGTGCCAGCAGCTTGAGGGACAGGGGTTACACCGGGGAGCTGTTTTTT
size: NA; V: TRBV5-6; J: TRBJ2-7; length: 18; D: TRBD1; CDR3: CASSALTRDRGYVYEQYF; DNA: TGTGCCAGCAGCGCCCTGACGCGGGACAGGGGTTACGTTTACGAGCAGTACTTC
size: few; V: TRBV28; J: TRBJ1-1; length: 15; D: TRBD1; CDR3: CASSLDRGTGTEAFF; DNA: TGTGCCAGCAGTTTAGACAGGGGCACGGGCACTGAAGCTTTCTTT
size: NA; V: TRBV5-1; J: TRBJ2-3; length: 17; D: TRBD2; CDR3: CASSPVNYGGAPDTQYF; DNA: TGCGCCAGCAGCCCGGTCAACTACGGGGGGGCACCAGATACGCAGTATTTT
size: NA; V: TRBV6-6; J: TRBJ2-1; length: 14; D: TRBD2; CDR3: CASRNSGGAGEQFF; DNA: TGTGCCAGCAGAAATAGCGGGGGGGCTGGTGAGCAGTTCTTC
size: NA; V: TRBV19; J: TRBJ1-2; length: 16; D: NA; CDR3: CASSIPAGPGNYGYTF; DNA: TGTGCCAGTAGTATTCCGGCAGGCCCCGGTAACTATGGCTACACCTTC
size: NA; V: TRBV5-1; J: TRBJ2-5; length: 14; D: NA; CDR3: CASSLSGRQETQYF; DNA: TGCGCCAGCAGCTTGAGCGGCCGCCAAGAGACCCAGTACTTC
size: once; V: TRBV30; J: TRBJ1-3; length: 11; D: NA; CDR3: CAWGEEYTIYF; DNA: TGTGCCTGGGGGGAGGAGTACACCATATATTTT
size: NA; V: TRBV3-1/TRBV3-2; J: TRBJ2-5; length: 14; D: NA; CDR3: CASSRQGRGETQYF; DNA: TGTGCCAGCAGTCGACAGGGGAGGGGAGAGACCCAGTACTTC
size: NA; V: TRBV9; J: TRBJ1-1; length: 16; D: NA; CDR3: CASTDPDRLMNTEAFF; DNA: TGTGCCAGCACCGACCCTGACAGGTTAATGAACACTGAAGCTTTCTTT
size: NA; V: TRBV13; J: TRBJ2-3; length: 13; D: NA; CDR3: CASSAGSADTQYF; DNA: TGTGCCAGCAGCGCGGGAAGTGCAGATACGCAGTATTTT
size: few; V: TRBV5-5; J: TRBJ1-5; length: 12; D: NA; CDR3: CASSLQGQPQHF; DNA: TGTGCCAGCAGCTTACAGGGTCAGCCCCAGCATTTT
size: NA; V: TRBV27; J: TRBJ2-7; length: 15; D: TRBD2; CDR3: CASSLGTSGSNEQYF; DNA: TGTGCCAGCAGTTTAGGGACTAGCGGGAGCAACGAGCAGTACTTC
size: NA; V: TRBV5-5; J: TRBJ2-6; length: 16; D: NA; CDR3: CASTRERFKGANVLTF; DNA: TGTGCCAGCACCCGTGAACGGTTTAAAGGGGCCAACGTCCTGACTTTC
size: few; V: TRBV6-4; J: TRBJ2-3; length: 15; D: TRBD2; CDR3: CASSLLAGLTDTQYF; DNA: TGTGCCAGCAGCCTACTAGCGGGGCTCACAGATACGCAGTATTTT
size: NA; V: TRBV6-5; J: TRBJ2-7; length: 15; D: TRBD2; CDR3: CASSYAGGVGYEQYF; DNA: TGTGCCAGCAGTTACGCGGGGGGCGTCGGCTACGAGCAGTACTTC
size: NA; V: TRBV6-5; J: TRBJ2-1; length: 14; D: TRBD2; CDR3: CASITGLADNEQFF; DNA: TGTGCCAGCATAACAGGACTAGCGGACAATGAGCAGTTCTTC
size: NA; V: TRBV24-1; J: TRBJ2-3; length: 13; D: NA; CDR3: CATSDGASDTQYF; DNA: TGTGCCACCAGTGACGGAGCCTCCGATACGCAGTATTTT